This section outlines one TCR beta chain sequence together with its context. Sequencing of TCR-alpha and TCR-beta chains was unpaired. Produced via immunoSEQ multiplex PCR; TCRdb's table is partial and in-frame only. The sample has about 59,000 clones, around 86% seen once. This entry is derived from a study of T cells in tuberculosis. Study as a whole: T cells were selected with CD1B tetramers loaded with glucose monomycolate.

Sorting used thawed, overnight-rested PBMC stained with anti-CD3, a viability dye and GMM-loaded CD1B tetramer. The lipid loaded on the CD1B tetramers was C32 glucose monomycolate from Rhodococcus equi. CD14-expressing monocytes were removed from PBMC before cryopreservation and sorting. From each donor, approximately 100,000 tetramer-negative cells were sorted. CDR1 and CDR2 from the germline V gene are MNHNY and SVGAGI (reference sequence). Trimming at V came to 5 bases and at J to 8 bases, leaving 7 bases not matched to a gene. The CDR3 contains 13 residues. The receptor comes from an adult woman with latent tuberculosis. J is TRBJ1-2 and V is TRBV6-6; 8 bases align to TRBD1. Material: CD1b-GMM tetramer-negative cells sorted from PBMCs. This CDR3 is CASSRDRGGGYTF. CDR3 DNA: TGTGCCAGCAGTCGAGACAGGGGAGGAGGCTACACCTTC.